The clone carrying this T cell receptor (beta chain) qualifies as medium-sized. One end of the junction fails to match germline, which may point to a read error. This entry belongs to a study of preoperative IRX-2 immunotherapy in early breast cancer. This CDR3 is 13 amino acids long. Germline-derived CDR1 and CDR2 are MNHGY and SAAAGT. This sample's treatment: preoperative locoregional IRX-2 cytokine immunotherapy. Preoperative locoregional IRX-2 cytokine immunotherapy was tested in the phase Ib source study. Profiled with immunoSEQ multiplex PCR; TCRdb holds only in-frame clones, not every one. The table records about 5,300 clones, about 76% of them present only once.

This TCR was sampled from a human donor with breast cancer. The material sequenced was tumor tissue, taken before IRX-2 immunotherapy. V and J are TRBV6-8 and TRBJ2-5; no reliable D call. The CDR3 DNA follows: TGTGCCATCAGTGTGGGCCTGGGAGAGACCCAGTACTTC. Protein sequence: CAISVGLGETQYF.